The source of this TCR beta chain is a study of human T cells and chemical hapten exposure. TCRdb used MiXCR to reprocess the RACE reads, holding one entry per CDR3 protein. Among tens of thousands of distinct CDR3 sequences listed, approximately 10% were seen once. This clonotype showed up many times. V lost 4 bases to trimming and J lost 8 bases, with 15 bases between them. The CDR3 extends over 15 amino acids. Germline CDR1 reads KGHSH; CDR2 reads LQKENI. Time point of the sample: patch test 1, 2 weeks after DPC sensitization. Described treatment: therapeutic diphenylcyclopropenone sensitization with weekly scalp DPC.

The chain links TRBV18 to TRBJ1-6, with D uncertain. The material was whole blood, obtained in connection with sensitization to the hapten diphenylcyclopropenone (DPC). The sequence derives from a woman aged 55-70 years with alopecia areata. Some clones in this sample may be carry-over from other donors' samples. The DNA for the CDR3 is TGTGCCAGCTCACTACGCCTGACGGGAGATTCACCCCTCCACTTT. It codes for CASSLRLTGDSPLHF. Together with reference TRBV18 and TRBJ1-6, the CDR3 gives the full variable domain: NAGVMQNPRHLVRRRGQEARLRCSPMKGHSHVYWYRQLPEEGLKFMVYLQKENIIDESGMPKERFSAEFPKEGPSILRIQQVVRGDSAAYFCASSLRLTGDSPLHFGNGTRLTVT.